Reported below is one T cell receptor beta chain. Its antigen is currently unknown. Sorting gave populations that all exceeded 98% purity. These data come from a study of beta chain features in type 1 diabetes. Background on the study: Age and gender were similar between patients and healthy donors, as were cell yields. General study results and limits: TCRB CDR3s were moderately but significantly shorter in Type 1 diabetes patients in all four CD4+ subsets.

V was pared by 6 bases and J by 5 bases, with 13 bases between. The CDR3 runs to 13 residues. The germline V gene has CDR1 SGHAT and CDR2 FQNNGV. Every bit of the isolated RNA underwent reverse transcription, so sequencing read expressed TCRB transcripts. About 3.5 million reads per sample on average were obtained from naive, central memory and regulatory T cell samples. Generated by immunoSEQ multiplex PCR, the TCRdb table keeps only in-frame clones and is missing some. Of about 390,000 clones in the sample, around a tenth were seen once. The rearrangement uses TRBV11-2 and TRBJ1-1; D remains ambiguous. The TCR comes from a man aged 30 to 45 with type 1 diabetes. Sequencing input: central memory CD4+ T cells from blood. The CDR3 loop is CASSSDGGTEAFF. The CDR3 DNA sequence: TGTGCCAGCAGTTCTGACGGAGGGACTGAAGCTTTCTTT.